The sequence of this T cell receptor (beta chain) was determined in a study of cytomegalovirus exposure and HLA in healthy donors. Study overall: HLA-typed donors contributed around 85 million unique TCRs, which were held in an early data release.

This CDR3 has 14 amino acids. Trimming took off 3 bases at V and 4 bases at J, with 12 bases between the two ends. Germline V gene sequence: CDR1 LNHDA, CDR2 SQIVND (reference sequence). Amplification used 60 Vbeta primers and 13 Jbeta primers. Method: immunoSEQ multiplex PCR; TCRdb's copy keeps in-frame clones and lacks some. The specimen's table records about 48,000 clones. Notes on the study in general: An analysis that came later showed most CMV-associated TCR beta chains appearing HLA-restricted. Clonal expansion was found to be greater in HLA-associated TCR beta chains than in equally common others in a later analysis. Rarity held for most TCR sequences, but there were some public TCRs that occurred in many donors.

In the case of this clone: Its antigen is currently unknown.

This clonotype originated in a male donor in good health and CMV-seropositive. Source material: PBMCs. This chain links TRBV19 with TRBJ1-2, with D possibly matching TRBD1 (5 bases). CDR3 residues: CASSMGGGIYGYTF. CDR3 coding DNA: TGTGCCAGTAGTATGGGGGGGGGAATCTATGGCTACACCTTC.